This entry features one TCR beta chain sequence. Its antigen is unknown. In the same sample, other DNA sequences code for this CDR3. V was cut by 1 base and J by 7 bases, with 5 bases left in between. Germline V CDR1 and CDR2: SQVTM, ANQGSEA. This CDR3 contains 11 residues. The sequenced template was cDNA made from the entire isolated RNA. Data came from immunoSEQ multiplex PCR; TCRdb stores just in-frame clones and leaves some out. The sample lists 500,000 to 850,000 clones; over 12% were seen once. These data are taken from a study of beta chain features in type 1 diabetes. Study-level points and caveats: PCR may have favored shorter templates equally in patients and controls. Patients with Type 1 diabetes showed moderately but significantly shorter TCRB CDR3s in all four CD4+ subsets.

Sequenced: naive CD4+ T cells from blood. The receptor was isolated from a man aged 18 to 29 with type 1 diabetes. This chain uses TRBV29-1 with TRBJ2-1; D remains ambiguous. CDR3 loop: CSVEGGNEQFF. CDR3 nucleotide sequence: TGCAGCGTTGAAGGGGGTAATGAGCAGTTCTTC.